One sample yielded the 28 T cell receptor beta chains listed below, sequenced in a study of shared clonotypes between healthy human individuals. Using immunoSEQ multiplex PCR, the repertoire was profiled, and TCRdb retains in-frame clones only, with some absent. The table has 1.4 million to 1.5 million clones, around 97% seen once. Sequenced input: naive CD4+ T cells sorted from blood. As to subset: CD45RA+ positively selected. The receptors stem from a man aged 25-45 years in good health.

This chain joins TRBV5-4 and TRBJ2-5; 16 nucleotides line up with TRBD2. The CDR3 spans 17 residues. J gave up 4 bases and V 4 bases, and 7 bases lay outside the gene matches. Germline V gene lookup returns CDR1 SGHNT and CDR2 YYREEE (reference sequence). The CDR3 region has the DNA TGTGCCAGCAGCCTGGGACTAGCGGGAGGGCATGTAGAGACCCAGTACTTC. Encoded protein: CASSLGLAGGHVETQYF.

The chain links TRBV19 to TRBJ2-2, with D possibly being TRBD1 (5 bases). The V end was cut by 2 bases, the J end by 0 bases, with 16 bases between. Germline V gene data show CDR1 as LNHDA and CDR2 as SQIVND (reference sequence). The CDR3 loop spans 18 amino acids. CDR3 region: CASSIYQGLNTNTGELFF. The CDR3 bases are TGTGCCAGTAGTATATATCAGGGCCTAAATACGAACACCGGGGAGCTGTTTTTT.

On this clone itself: Other DNA sequences from this sample encode an identical CDR3 as well. This chain links TRBV7-3 with TRBJ2-3; D is ambiguous. V lost 4 bases and J 3 bases, leaving 5 bases between the germline ends. The CDR3 extends over 12 amino acids. The germline CDR1 and CDR2 sequences are SGHTA and FQGTGA. In nucleotides, the CDR3 is TGTGCCAGCAGCTCCAGGACAGATACGCAGTATTTT. Translating gives CASSSRTDTQYF.

This sequence joins TRBV5-1 and TRBJ2-1; D might be TRBD2 (6 bases). V dropped 4 bases and J dropped 5 bases, with 13 bases sitting between them. CDR3 length: 14 residues. Germline values: CDR1 SGHRS, CDR2 YFSETQ. The CDR3: CASSQTRRDNEQFF. CDR3 nucleotide sequence: TGCGCCAGCAGCCAGACTAGAAGGGACAATGAGCAGTTCTTC.

V gene TRBV4-3 combines with J gene TRBJ2-1; the D gene is possibly TRBD1 (6 bases). Germline V lookup: CDR1 LGHNA, CDR2 YSLEER. The CDR3 contains 15 residues. The V end was cut by 4 bases, the J end by 5 bases, with 15 bases between. The CDR3 nucleotides are TGCGCCAGCAGCCTTGGGACAAGTTCTAACAATGAGCAGTTCTTC. Translation gives CASSLGTSSNNEQFF.

The rearrangement links TRBV28 to TRBJ1-4; perhaps TRBD1 as D (5 bases). Germline V gives CDR1 MDHEN, CDR2 SYDVKM. CDR3 length equals 16 residues. V lost 1 base to trimming and J lost 7 bases, with 16 bases between them. The CDR3 bases are TGTGCCAGCAGTTTATATGCAGGGATCGGATCTGAAAAACTGTTTTTT. Amino acids: CASSLYAGIGSEKLFF. Using reference TRBV28 and TRBJ1-4 for the parts outside the CDR3, the full variable domain is DVKVTQSSRYLVKRTGEKVFLECVQDMDHENMFWYRQDPGLGLRLIYFSYDVKMKEKGDIPEGYSVSREKKERFSLILESASTNQTSMYLCASSLYAGIGSEKLFFGSGTQLSVL.

The CDR3 DNA follows: TGTGCCTGGAGCGAAGGGTTTCTTTACTACGAGCAGTACTTC. Translation gives CAWSEGFLYYEQYF. V usage is TRBV30 and J usage is TRBJ2-7; D uncertain. The CDR3 is 14 amino acids. Trimming took 3 bases from V and 3 from J, leaving 15 bases between them. The germline gives CDR1 GTSNPN, CDR2 SVGIG (reference sequence).

This chain connects TRBV27 to TRBJ2-3; 15 nucleotides match TRBD2. The V segment lost 7 bases and the J segment 8 bases; nucleotides outside the gene matches: 1. This CDR3 is built from 13 residues. Looked up from germline, CDR1 is MNHEY and CDR2 is SMNVEV (reference sequence). CDR3 amino acids: CASKGLAGGTQYF. CDR3 coding DNA: TGTGCCAGCAAGGGACTAGCGGGAGGTACGCAGTATTTT.

CDR3: CAGSPAIADNEQFF. CDR3 coding DNA: TGTGCCGGATCACCGGCTATAGCAGACAATGAGCAGTTCTTC. This sequence joins TRBV6-1 and TRBJ2-1, with no clear D. The CDR3 loop spans 14 amino acids. Trimming stripped 11 bases from V and 5 bases from J, with 19 bases between. Per germline, CDR1 MNHNS and CDR2 SASEGT.

The chain uses TRBV15 and TRBJ1-2; TRBD1 might be the D (5 bases). Trimming stripped 3 bases from V and 4 bases from J, with 15 bases between. This CDR3 has 15 residues. Germline CDR1 is LNHNV and CDR2 is YYDKDF (reference sequence). CDR3 amino acids: CATSSTPGEPYGYTF. CDR3 nucleotides: TGTGCCACCAGCAGTACCCCGGGGGAGCCCTATGGCTACACCTTC.

The chain employs TRBV6-5 and TRBJ2-7; D ambiguous. CDR1 and CDR2 (germline): MNHEY, SVGAGI. The CDR3 consists of 13 residues. V was pared by 5 bases and J by 4 bases, with 12 bases between. The CDR3 spells CASSHRSGYEQYF. CDR3 DNA: TGTGCCAGCAGTCACCGCTCCGGATACGAGCAGTACTTC.

This chain joins TRBV6-9 and TRBJ2-7, with D unresolved. Trimming cost V 8 bases and J 3 bases, with 14 bases left between them. Germline V gene data show CDR1 as MNHGY and CDR2 as SVAAGI. The CDR3 sequence is 13 residues long. CDR3 amino acids: CASRERLDYEQYF. In DNA form, the CDR3 reads TGTGCCAGCCGAGAGAGGCTGGACTACGAGCAGTACTTC.

The CDR3 DNA reads TGTGCCAGTAGGACTAGCACGAGATCCTACAATGAGCAGTTCTTC. This gives the protein CASRTSTRSYNEQFF. The chain is built from TRBV19 and TRBJ2-1; TRBD2 matches at 7 bases. The J segment lost 1 base and the V segment lost 6 bases, leaving 6 bases of the junction unmatched. This CDR3 has 15 amino acids. Germline V lookup: CDR1 LNHDA, CDR2 SQIVND (reference sequence).

V gene TRBV6-1 combines with J gene TRBJ2-7; 9 bases fit TRBD2. Unmatched junction bases numbered 12, after V lost 3 bases and J lost 6 bases. The CDR3 totals 16 residues. Germline CDR1 is MNHNS and CDR2 is SASEGT. The CDR3 here is CASSEAPAGLASEQYF. CDR3 in DNA: TGTGCCAGCAGTGAGGCGCCTGCGGGACTAGCTAGCGAGCAGTACTTC.

V and J are TRBV18 and TRBJ2-7; D may match TRBD1 or TRBD2 (6 bases each). Trimming took 2 bases from V and 3 from J, leaving 17 bases between them. Germline V gene data show CDR1 as KGHSH and CDR2 as LQKENI. The CDR3 extends over 16 amino acids. CDR3 sequence (DNA): TGTGCCAGCTCACCAAGGCTGTCGGGGGCCCTCTACGAGCAGTACTTC. This encodes CASSPRLSGALYEQYF. Complete variable domain (other parts from reference TRBV18 and TRBJ2-7): NAGVMQNPRHLVRRRGQEARLRCSPMKGHSHVYWYRQLPEEGLKFMVYLQKENIIDESGMPKERFSAEFPKEGPSILRIQQVVRGDSAAYFCASSPRLSGALYEQYFGPGTRLTVT.

This chain uses TRBV18 with TRBJ2-1; maybe TRBD2 (5 bases). Germline CDR1 KGHSH, CDR2 LQKENI. The germline V and J ends were trimmed by 6 bases and 2 bases, with 17 bases remaining between them. CDR3 length equals 16 residues. The chain's CDR3 is CASSPNSGLTYNEQFF. As DNA, the CDR3 is TGTGCCAGCTCCCCAAATTCCGGACTCACCTACAATGAGCAGTTCTTC.

The gene calls are TRBV2 and TRBJ2-5; 7 bases map to TRBD2. CDR3 length: 15 amino acids. The germline V gene has CDR1 SNHLY and CDR2 FYNNEI. Losses at the gene ends were 10 bases for V and 4 bases for J; bases not matched to a gene: 15. The CDR3 loop reads CATIHSRETSETQYF. The CDR3 bases are TGTGCCACCATCCACTCGCGGGAGACGTCAGAGACCCAGTACTTC.

The genes are TRBV5-1 and TRBJ2-2; 7 nucleotides align to TRBD2. V lost 1 base and J lost 0; bases outside the gene matches: 9. The CDR3 spans 18 residues. The V gene's germline CDR1 is SGHRS and CDR2 YFSETQ. The CDR3 DNA follows: TGCGCCAGCAGCTTGACCCAGCTAGCGGCCGCGAACACCGGGGAGCTGTTTTTT. Residues: CASSLTQLAAANTGELFF.

The chain is built from TRBV10-3 and TRBJ2-7; D may match TRBD1 or TRBD2 (6 bases each). The ends were cut back, 0 bases at V and 11 bases at J, with 14 bases in the middle. Germline CDR1 and CDR2: ENHRY and SYGVKD. The CDR3 is made up of 13 amino acids. CDR3 sequence reads: CAISESRGAVEYF. The CDR3 region has the DNA TGTGCCATCAGTGAGTCAAGGGGGGCGGTGGAGTACTTC.

V usage is TRBV27 and J usage is TRBJ2-2; 13 bases align to TRBD2. The CDR3 has 18 amino acids. J was trimmed by 7 bases and V by 5 bases; bases with no gene match: 13. Germline values: CDR1 MNHEY, CDR2 SMNVEV (reference sequence). The CDR3 here is CASSPRATSGRSGGELFF. In DNA form, the CDR3 reads TGTGCCAGCAGTCCAAGGGCGACTAGCGGGAGGTCTGGCGGGGAGCTGTTTTTT.

As DNA, the CDR3 is TGTGCCAGCAGTACCCAACTAGCAACCACAGATACGCAGTATTTT. Residues: CASSTQLATTDTQYF. This chain links TRBV6-5 with TRBJ2-3; D is possibly TRBD2 (6 bases). The germline V and J ends were trimmed by 5 bases and 2 bases, with 14 bases remaining between them. CDR3 length: 15 amino acids. CDR1 is MNHEY and CDR2 is SVGAGI in the germline V gene.

This sequence joins TRBV5-6 and TRBJ2-2, with D possibly being TRBD1 or TRBD2 (5 bases each). The CDR3 runs to 17 residues. Germline V gene lookup returns CDR1 SGHDT and CDR2 YYEEEE. Trimming shortened V by 4 bases and J by 0 bases, and 16 bases separated the two germline ends. The CDR3 reads CASSVIREGTNTGELFF. The CDR3 region has the DNA TGTGCCAGCAGCGTCATTCGAGAGGGGACGAACACCGGGGAGCTGTTTTTT.

The chain is built from TRBV29-1 and TRBJ2-7, with D perhaps TRBD1 (5 bases). Germline V gene data show CDR1 as SQVTM and CDR2 as ANQGSEA. Trimming took 8 bases from V and 7 from J, leaving 21 bases between them. The CDR3 length is 13 residues. In DNA, the CDR3 is TGCAGCTTTCCCTCAGGCGCGGCAGGGGAGCAGTACTTC. Its protein product is CSFPSGAAGEQYF.

The rearrangement links TRBV11-2 to TRBJ2-1; 8 bases fit TRBD2. The CDR3 loop spans 15 amino acids. With 5 bases clipped from V and 5 bases from J, the junction kept 8 bases outside the gene matches. The germline gives CDR1 SGHAT, CDR2 FQNNGV. DNA for the CDR3: TGTGCCAGCAGCCGCCAGGGACTAGACAACAATGAGCAGTTCTTC. This translates into CASSRQGLDNNEQFF.

This chain uses TRBV6-1 with TRBJ2-3; D assignment may be TRBD1 or TRBD2 (5 bases each). Germline CDR1 reads MNHNS; CDR2 reads SASEGT. V was clipped by 5 bases and J by 3 bases, with 15 bases between them. The CDR3 contains 15 residues. The CDR3 protein is CASSRGSPGTDTQYF. CDR3 coding DNA: TGTGCCAGCAGTCGGGGCAGCCCTGGGACAGATACGCAGTATTTT.

The V call is TRBV20-1, the J call TRBJ2-1; D possibly uses TRBD1 or TRBD2 (7 bases each). The germline gives CDR1 DFQATT, CDR2 SNEGSKA (reference sequence). The V end lost 8 bases, the J end lost 10 bases, and 15 bases lay between the germline ends. This CDR3 contains 11 residues. This CDR3 reads CSPPQGGEQFF. Here the CDR3 DNA reads TGCAGTCCTCCCCAGGGGGGGGAGCAGTTCTTC.

V usage is TRBV7-2 and J usage is TRBJ2-2; D possibly corresponds to TRBD1 (5 bases). Trimming took off 3 bases at V and 1 base at J, with 9 bases between the two ends. This CDR3 has 15 residues. Germline loops: CDR1 SGHTA, CDR2 FQGNSA. CDR3: CASSLNRMNTGELFF. DNA for the CDR3: TGTGCCAGCAGCTTGAACAGGATGAACACCGGGGAGCTGTTTTTT.

This sequence joins TRBV7-2 and TRBJ1-5; 10 bases match TRBD1. Losses at the gene ends were 0 bases for V and 5 bases for J; bases not matched to a gene: 16. Germline V gene lookup returns CDR1 SGHTA and CDR2 FQGNSA. The CDR3 runs to 20 residues. The DNA of the CDR3 is TGTGCCAGCAGCTTAGCAGGAGGACAGGGGGAGTATCCAGGGGATCAGCCCCAGCATTTT. Translation: CASSLAGGQGEYPGDQPQHF. Based on the CDR3 plus reference TRBV7-2 and TRBJ1-5, the full variable domain is GAGVSQSPSNKVTEKGKDVELRCDPISGHTALYWYRQSLGQGLEFLIYFQGNSAPDKSGLPSDRFSAERTGGSVSTLTIQRTQQEDSAVYLCASSLAGGQGEYPGDQPQHFGDGTRLSIL.